Included here is one T cell receptor (beta chain) sequence, with context. The target antigen is unknown. These data originate in a study of T-cell reconstitution after alpha-beta-depleted transplantation in children. Overall study results and limits: Some patients showed high day-60 TCRbeta diversity, which derived from surviving recipient T cells and thymic progenitors.

Unique molecular identifiers were used in preparing the TCRbeta library. In TCRdb, the PCR reads were re-called with MiXCR into one record per CDR3 protein. The profile shows about 110,000 distinct CDR3 sequences, almost 6.5% of them singletons. The V end lost 5 bases, the J end lost 3 bases, and 13 bases lay between the germline ends. Per the germline V gene, CDR1 is MNHEY and CDR2 is SVGEGT. This CDR3 is built from 14 residues. The source of this sequence is a male patient aged 2-15 years who had a stem cell transplant for acute lymphoblastic leukemia, so the T cells may come from the graft donor. V gene TRBV6-2 or TRBV6-3 combines with J gene TRBJ1-1; perhaps TRBD1 as D (5 bases). The specimen comprised PBMCs, mostly from graft donor cells, sampled 360 days after TCRalphabeta/CD19-depleted stem cell transplant. The CDR3 sequence is CASSHLQDHTEAFF. In nucleotides, the CDR3 is TGTGCCAGCAGTCACCTACAGGACCACACTGAAGCTTTCTTT.